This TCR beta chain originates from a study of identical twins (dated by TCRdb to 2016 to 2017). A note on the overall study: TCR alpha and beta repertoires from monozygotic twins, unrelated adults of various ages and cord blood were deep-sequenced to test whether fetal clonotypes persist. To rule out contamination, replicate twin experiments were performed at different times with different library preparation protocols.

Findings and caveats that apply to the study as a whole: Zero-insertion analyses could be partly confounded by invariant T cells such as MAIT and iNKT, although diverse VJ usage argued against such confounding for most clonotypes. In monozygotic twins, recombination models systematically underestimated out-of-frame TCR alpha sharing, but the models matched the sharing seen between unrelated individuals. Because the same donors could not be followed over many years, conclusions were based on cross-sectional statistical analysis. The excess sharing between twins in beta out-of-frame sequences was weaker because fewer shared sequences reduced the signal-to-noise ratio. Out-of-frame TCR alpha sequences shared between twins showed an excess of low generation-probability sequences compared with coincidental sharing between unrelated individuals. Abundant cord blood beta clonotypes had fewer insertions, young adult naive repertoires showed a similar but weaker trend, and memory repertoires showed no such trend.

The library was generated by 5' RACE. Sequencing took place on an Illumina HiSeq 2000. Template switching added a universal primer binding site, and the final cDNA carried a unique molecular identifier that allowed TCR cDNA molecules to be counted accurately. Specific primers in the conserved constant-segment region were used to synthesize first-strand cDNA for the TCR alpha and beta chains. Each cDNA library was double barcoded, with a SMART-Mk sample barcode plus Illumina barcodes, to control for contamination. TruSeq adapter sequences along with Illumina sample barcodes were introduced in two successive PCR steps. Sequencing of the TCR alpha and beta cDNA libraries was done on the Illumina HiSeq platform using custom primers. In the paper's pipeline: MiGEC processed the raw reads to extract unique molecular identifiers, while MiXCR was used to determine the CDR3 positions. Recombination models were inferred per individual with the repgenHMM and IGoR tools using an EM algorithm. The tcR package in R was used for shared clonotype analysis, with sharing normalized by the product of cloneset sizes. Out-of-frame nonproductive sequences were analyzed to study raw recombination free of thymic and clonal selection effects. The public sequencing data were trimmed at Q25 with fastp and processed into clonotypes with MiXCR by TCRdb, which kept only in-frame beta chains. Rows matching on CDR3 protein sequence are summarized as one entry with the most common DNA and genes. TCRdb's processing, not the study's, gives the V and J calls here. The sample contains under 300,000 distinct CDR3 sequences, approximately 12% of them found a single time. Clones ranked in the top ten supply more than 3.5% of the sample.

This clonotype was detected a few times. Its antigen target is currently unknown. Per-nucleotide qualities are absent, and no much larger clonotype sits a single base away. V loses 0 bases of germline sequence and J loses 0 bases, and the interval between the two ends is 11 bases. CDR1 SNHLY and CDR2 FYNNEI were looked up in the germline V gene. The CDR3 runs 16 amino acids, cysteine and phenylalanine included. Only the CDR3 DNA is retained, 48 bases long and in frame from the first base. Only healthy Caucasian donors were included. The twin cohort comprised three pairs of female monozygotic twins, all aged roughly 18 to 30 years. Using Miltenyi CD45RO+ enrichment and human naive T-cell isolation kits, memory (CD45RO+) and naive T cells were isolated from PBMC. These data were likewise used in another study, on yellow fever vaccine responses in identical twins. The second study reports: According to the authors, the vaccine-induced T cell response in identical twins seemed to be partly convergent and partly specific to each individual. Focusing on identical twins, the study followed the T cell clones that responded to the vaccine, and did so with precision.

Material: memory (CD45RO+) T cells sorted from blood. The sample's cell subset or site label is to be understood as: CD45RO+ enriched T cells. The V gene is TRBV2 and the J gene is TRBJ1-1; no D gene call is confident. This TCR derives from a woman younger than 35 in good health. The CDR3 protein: CASSEAPPPLNTEAFF. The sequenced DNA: TGTGCCAGCAGTGAAGCCCCCCCTCCGCTGAACACTGAAGCTTTCTTT.